Listed below are T cell receptor beta chains from one sample, sequenced in a study of cytomegalovirus exposure and HLA in healthy donors. Sequenced by immunoSEQ multiplex PCR; TCRdb stores in-frame clones only, minus some. Seen here are some 66,000 clones, about 80% observed once, and the top ten hold about 7.6%. Material for sequencing was PBMCs. The source is a man aged 60-69 years in good health and CMV-seropositive. The CDR3 runs from the conserved cysteine through the conserved F or W. Each record gives: V gene, J gene, CDR3 length, D gene, clone size, CDR3 protein, CDR3 DNA. The D gene is left open where the match is weak. Some rows have no size entry. The others give once, few or many, or a class for an expanded clone.

V gene: TRBV5-1; J gene: TRBJ2-3; CDR3 length: 17; D gene: TRBD2; clone size: once; CDR3 protein: CASSLLLAGTSTDTQYF; CDR3 DNA: TGCGCCAGCAGCTTGTTACTAGCGGGCACTAGCACAGATACGCAGTATTTT
V gene: TRBV18; J gene: TRBJ1-2; CDR3 length: 14; D gene: -; clone size: -; CDR3 protein: CASSPSARSYGYTF; CDR3 DNA: TGTGCCAGCTCACCTAGCGCCAGATCCTATGGCTACACCTTC
V gene: TRBV5-1; J gene: TRBJ1-2; CDR3 length: 14; D gene: -; clone size: -; CDR3 protein: CASSLDDSPTGYTF; CDR3 DNA: TGCGCCAGCAGCTTGGATGACAGCCCTACTGGCTACACCTTC
V gene: TRBV11-2; J gene: TRBJ2-7; CDR3 length: 14; D gene: -; clone size: -; CDR3 protein: CASSLDRTSYEQYF; CDR3 DNA: TGTGCCAGCAGCTTAGATAGGACATCTTACGAGCAGTACTTC
V gene: TRBV29-1; J gene: TRBJ2-3; CDR3 length: 14; D gene: TRBD1; clone size: -; CDR3 protein: CSGATGGMTDTQYF; CDR3 DNA: TGCAGCGGCGCGACAGGGGGCATGACAGATACGCAGTATTTT
V gene: TRBV19; J gene: TRBJ2-5; CDR3 length: 14; D gene: -; clone size: -; CDR3 protein: CASSKEGAWETQYF; CDR3 DNA: TGTGCCAGTAGTAAGGAGGGGGCATGGGAGACCCAGTACTTC
V gene: TRBV4-1; J gene: TRBJ1-5; CDR3 length: 14; D gene: -; clone size: -; CDR3 protein: CASSQVGFAQPQHF; CDR3 DNA: TGCGCCAGCAGCCAAGTCGGGTTTGCACAGCCCCAGCATTTT
V gene: TRBV29-1; J gene: TRBJ1-5; CDR3 length: 14; D gene: TRBD1; clone size: -; CDR3 protein: CSVIDRGNNQPQHF; CDR3 DNA: TGCAGCGTGATTGACAGGGGAAACAATCAGCCCCAGCATTTT
V gene: TRBV6-4; J gene: TRBJ2-6; CDR3 length: 17; D gene: TRBD1; clone size: -; CDR3 protein: CASRPTGGYAGANVLTF; CDR3 DNA: TGTGCCAGCAGGCCGACAGGGGGCTACGCTGGGGCCAACGTCCTGACTTTC
V gene: TRBV4-1; J gene: TRBJ2-7; CDR3 length: 15; D gene: -; clone size: -; CDR3 protein: CASSHLQMRANEQYF; CDR3 DNA: TGCGCCAGCAGCCATTTACAGATGCGAGCTAACGAGCAGTACTTC
V gene: TRBV10-3; J gene: TRBJ2-7; CDR3 length: 12; D gene: TRBD1; clone size: -; CDR3 protein: CAISRDSYEQYF; CDR3 DNA: TGTGCCATCAGCCGGGACAGCTACGAGCAGTACTTC
V gene: TRBV7-9; J gene: TRBJ1-4; CDR3 length: 12; D gene: -; clone size: -; CDR3 protein: CASSYLGGKLFF; CDR3 DNA: TGTGCCAGCAGCTATTTAGGGGGAAAACTGTTTTTT
V gene: TRBV6-6; J gene: TRBJ1-2; CDR3 length: 13; D gene: -; clone size: -; CDR3 protein: CASRTTSNYGYTF; CDR3 DNA: TGTGCCAGCAGGACTACCTCTAACTATGGCTACACCTTC
V gene: TRBV7-9; J gene: TRBJ2-5; CDR3 length: 14; D gene: TRBD2; clone size: -; CDR3 protein: CASSVAGGTETQYF; CDR3 DNA: TGTGCCAGCAGCGTAGCGGGAGGGACTGAGACCCAGTACTTC
V gene: TRBV5-6; J gene: TRBJ1-2; CDR3 length: 14; D gene: -; clone size: -; CDR3 protein: CASSLVGVDYGYTF; CDR3 DNA: TGTGCCAGCAGCTTGGTAGGGGTAGACTATGGCTACACCTTC
V gene: TRBV5-4; J gene: TRBJ2-5; CDR3 length: 15; D gene: -; clone size: -; CDR3 protein: CASRQTGQRQETQYF; CDR3 DNA: TGTGCCAGCAGACAGACCGGACAGAGGCAAGAGACCCAGTACTTC
V gene: TRBV19; J gene: TRBJ2-2; CDR3 length: 15; D gene: TRBD2; clone size: -; CDR3 protein: CASSSGRGNTGELFF; CDR3 DNA: TGTGCCAGTAGTAGCGGGAGGGGAAACACCGGGGAGCTGTTTTTT
V gene: TRBV6-6; J gene: TRBJ2-3; CDR3 length: 15; D gene: -; clone size: -; CDR3 protein: CASSGGIISTDTQYF; CDR3 DNA: TGTGCCAGTTCAGGGGGGATAATCAGCACAGATACGCAGTATTTT
V gene: TRBV25-1; J gene: TRBJ1-2; CDR3 length: 14; D gene: -; clone size: few; CDR3 protein: CASSASGGNYGYTF; CDR3 DNA: TGTGCCAGCAGTGCCAGCGGAGGTAACTATGGCTACACCTTC
V gene: TRBV9; J gene: TRBJ2-3; CDR3 length: 18; D gene: -; clone size: few; CDR3 protein: CASSVGRAGGYSTDTQYF; CDR3 DNA: TGTGCCAGCAGCGTAGGTCGTGCGGGCGGGTATAGCACAGATACGCAGTATTTT
V gene: TRBV6-6; J gene: TRBJ1-3; CDR3 length: 14; D gene: -; clone size: -; CDR3 protein: CASSYGDTPNTIYF; CDR3 DNA: TGTGCCAGCAGTTACGGAGATACTCCAAACACCATATATTTT
V gene: TRBV19; J gene: TRBJ2-7; CDR3 length: 14; D gene: TRBD1; clone size: -; CDR3 protein: CASSVWDRSYEQYF; CDR3 DNA: TGTGCCAGTAGTGTCTGGGACAGGTCCTACGAGCAGTACTTC
V gene: TRBV4-1; J gene: TRBJ1-2; CDR3 length: 14; D gene: -; clone size: -; CDR3 protein: CASSHPDVRGGYTF; CDR3 DNA: TGCGCCAGCAGCCATCCCGACGTACGAGGAGGCTACACCTTC
V gene: TRBV5-6; J gene: TRBJ2-1; CDR3 length: 13; D gene: TRBD2; clone size: -; CDR3 protein: CASRGGLGDEQFF; CDR3 DNA: TGTGCCAGCAGGGGAGGGTTAGGCGATGAGCAGTTCTTC
V gene: TRBV9; J gene: TRBJ2-3; CDR3 length: 18; D gene: TRBD2; clone size: -; CDR3 protein: CASSISGGAGVSTDTQYF; CDR3 DNA: TGTGCCAGCAGCATTAGCGGGGGGGCCGGGGTTAGCACAGATACGCAGTATTTT
V gene: TRBV6-1; J gene: TRBJ1-1; CDR3 length: 13; D gene: -; clone size: -; CDR3 protein: CASGAEPNTEAFF; CDR3 DNA: TGTGCCAGCGGGGCGGAGCCGAACACTGAAGCTTTCTTT
V gene: TRBV11-3; J gene: TRBJ2-7; CDR3 length: 15; D gene: TRBD2; clone size: -; CDR3 protein: CASSPGTSGSHEQYF; CDR3 DNA: TGTGCCAGCAGCCCCGGGACTAGCGGGAGCCACGAGCAGTACTTC
V gene: TRBV7-2; J gene: TRBJ1-4; CDR3 length: 14; D gene: -; clone size: -; CDR3 protein: CASSSDRGNEKLFF; CDR3 DNA: TGTGCCAGCAGCTCGGACAGAGGCAATGAAAAACTGTTTTTT
V gene: TRBV2; J gene: TRBJ2-3; CDR3 length: 15; D gene: -; clone size: few; CDR3 protein: CASSEGRSRTDTQYF; CDR3 DNA: TGTGCCAGCAGTGAAGGCAGGTCCCGCACAGATACGCAGTATTTT
V gene: TRBV29-1; J gene: TRBJ2-7; CDR3 length: 13; D gene: -; clone size: -; CDR3 protein: CSVSRPPDYEQYF; CDR3 DNA: TGCAGCGTTTCCCGCCCCCCAGACTACGAGCAGTACTTC
V gene: TRBV7-9; J gene: TRBJ1-2; CDR3 length: 14; D gene: TRBD1; clone size: -; CDR3 protein: CASSQGTVNYGYTF; CDR3 DNA: TGTGCCAGCAGCCAGGGGACAGTAAACTATGGCTACACCTTC
V gene: TRBV11-2; J gene: TRBJ2-3; CDR3 length: 15; D gene: TRBD1; clone size: -; CDR3 protein: CASSFGQGRADTQYF; CDR3 DNA: TGTGCCAGCAGCTTTGGACAGGGTAGGGCAGATACGCAGTATTTT
V gene: TRBV6-5; J gene: TRBJ1-1; CDR3 length: 14; D gene: TRBD1; clone size: -; CDR3 protein: CASSYEGAGTEAFF; CDR3 DNA: TGTGCCAGCAGTTACGAGGGGGCGGGCACTGAAGCTTTCTTT
V gene: TRBV9; J gene: TRBJ2-7; CDR3 length: 15; D gene: TRBD2; clone size: -; CDR3 protein: CASSVGEGRDHEQYF; CDR3 DNA: TGTGCCAGCAGCGTAGGGGAGGGAAGGGACCACGAGCAGTACTTC
V gene: TRBV6-6; J gene: TRBJ1-6; CDR3 length: 14; D gene: -; clone size: few; CDR3 protein: CASSYGGGNSPLHF; CDR3 DNA: TGTGCCAGCAGTTACGGGGGGGGCAATTCACCCCTCCACTTT
V gene: TRBV6-5; J gene: TRBJ1-1; CDR3 length: 14; D gene: -; clone size: -; CDR3 protein: CASKRGVRNTEAFF; CDR3 DNA: TGTGCCAGCAAAAGGGGTGTGCGGAACACTGAAGCTTTCTTT
V gene: TRBV4-2; J gene: TRBJ2-6; CDR3 length: 19; D gene: TRBD1; clone size: -; CDR3 protein: CASSQERYTGGTGANVLTF; CDR3 DNA: TGTGCCAGCAGCCAAGAAAGGTATACAGGGGGGACAGGGGCCAACGTCCTGACTTTC
V gene: TRBV11-2; J gene: TRBJ1-1; CDR3 length: 14; D gene: TRBD1; clone size: -; CDR3 protein: CASSLVFDRGEAFF; CDR3 DNA: TGTGCCAGCAGCTTAGTCTTTGACAGGGGAGAAGCTTTCTTT
V gene: TRBV7-6; J gene: TRBJ1-1; CDR3 length: 15; D gene: TRBD1; clone size: -; CDR3 protein: CASSGGTGLGTEAFF; CDR3 DNA: TGTGCCAGCAGCGGGGGGACAGGGCTAGGCACTGAAGCTTTCTTT
V gene: TRBV10-2; J gene: TRBJ2-7; CDR3 length: 10; D gene: -; clone size: -; CDR3 protein: CASRGLEQYF; CDR3 DNA: TGCGCCAGCAGGGGCCTCGAGCAGTACTTC